The TCR beta chain described here comes from a study of high-grade serous ovarian cancer treatment subgroups. Study observations and caveats: Higher neoantigen levels went with greater TCR clonal relatedness.

Tumor samples were obtained before definitive surgery or chemotherapy. The method was immunoSEQ multiplex PCR; TCRdb's version includes in-frame clones alone and lacks a portion of them. This sample has about 4,300 clones; around 77% occur once, and the top ten carry 15% to 20%. This CDR3 has 15 residues. Germline CDR1 and CDR2: MNHEY and SMNVEV (reference sequence). V lost 5 bases and J lost 5; bases outside the gene matches: 6. Turning to this clone: Its antigen is as yet unknown.

Sequencing was performed on tumor tissue. This receptor was obtained from a human donor with high-grade serous ovarian cancer. The rearrangement joins TRBV27 to TRBJ1-6; 7 bases agree with TRBD1. The CDR3 sequence: CASSVGTVHNSPLHF. DNA for the CDR3: TGTGCCAGCAGTGTTGGGACAGTTCATAATTCACCCCTCCACTTT.